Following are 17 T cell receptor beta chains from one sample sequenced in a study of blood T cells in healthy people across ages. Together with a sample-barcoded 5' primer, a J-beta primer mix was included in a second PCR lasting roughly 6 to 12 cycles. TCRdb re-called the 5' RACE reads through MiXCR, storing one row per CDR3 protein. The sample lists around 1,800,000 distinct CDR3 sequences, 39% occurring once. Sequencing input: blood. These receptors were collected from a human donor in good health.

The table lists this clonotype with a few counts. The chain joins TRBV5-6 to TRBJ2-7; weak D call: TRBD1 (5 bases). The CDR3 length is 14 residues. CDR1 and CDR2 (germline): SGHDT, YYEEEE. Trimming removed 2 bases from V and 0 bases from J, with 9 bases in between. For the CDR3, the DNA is TGTGCCAGCAGCTTCCGGACACCCTCCTACGAGCAGTACTTC. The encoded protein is CASSFRTPSYEQYF.

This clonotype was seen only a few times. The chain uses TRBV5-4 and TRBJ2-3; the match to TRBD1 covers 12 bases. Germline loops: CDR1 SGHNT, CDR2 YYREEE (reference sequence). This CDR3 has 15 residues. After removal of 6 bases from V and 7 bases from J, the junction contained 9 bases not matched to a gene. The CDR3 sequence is CASNSGTGGWYTQYF. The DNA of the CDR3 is TGTGCCAGCAACTCGGGGACAGGGGGCTGGTATACGCAGTATTTT.

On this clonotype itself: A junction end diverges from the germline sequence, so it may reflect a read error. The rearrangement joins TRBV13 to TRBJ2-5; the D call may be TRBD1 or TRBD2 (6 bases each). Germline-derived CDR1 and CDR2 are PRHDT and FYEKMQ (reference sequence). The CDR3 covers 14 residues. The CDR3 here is CTSSLRGVWETQYF. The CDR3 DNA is TGTACCAGCAGCTTAAGGGGGGTCTGGGAGACCCAGTACTTC. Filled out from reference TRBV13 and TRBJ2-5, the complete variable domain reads AAGVIQSPRHLIKEKRETATLKCYPIPRHDTVYWYQQGPGQDPQFLISFYEKMQSDKGSIPDRFSAQQFSDYHSELNMSSLELGDSALYFCTSSLRGVWETQYFGPGTRLLVL.

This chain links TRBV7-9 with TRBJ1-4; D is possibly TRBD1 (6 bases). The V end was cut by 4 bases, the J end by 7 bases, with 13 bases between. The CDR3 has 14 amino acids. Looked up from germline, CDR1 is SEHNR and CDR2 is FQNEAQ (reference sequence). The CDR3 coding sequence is TGTGCCAGCAGCTGGCAGGGGATTGGTGAAAAACTGTTTTTT. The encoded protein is CASSWQGIGEKLFF.

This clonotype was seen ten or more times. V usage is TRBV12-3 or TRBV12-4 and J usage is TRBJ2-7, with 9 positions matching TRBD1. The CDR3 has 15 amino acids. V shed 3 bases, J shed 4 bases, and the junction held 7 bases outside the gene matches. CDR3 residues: CASSFYGTGLYEQYF. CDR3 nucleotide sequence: TGTGCCAGCAGTTTCTACGGGACAGGGTTGTACGAGCAGTACTTC.

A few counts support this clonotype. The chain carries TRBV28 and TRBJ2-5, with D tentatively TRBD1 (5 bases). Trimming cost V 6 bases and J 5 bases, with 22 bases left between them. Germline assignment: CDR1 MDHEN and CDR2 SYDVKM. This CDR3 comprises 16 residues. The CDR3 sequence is CASRPFREQGPETQYF. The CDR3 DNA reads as TGTGCCAGCAGGCCCTTTCGAGAGCAGGGTCCGGAGACCCAGTACTTC.

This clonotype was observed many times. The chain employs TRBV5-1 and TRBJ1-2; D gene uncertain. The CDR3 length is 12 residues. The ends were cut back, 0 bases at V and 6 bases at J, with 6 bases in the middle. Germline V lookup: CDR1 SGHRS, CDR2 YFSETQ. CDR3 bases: TGCGCCAGCAGCTTGGTTGGGAATGGCTACACCTTC. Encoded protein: CASSLVGNGYTF. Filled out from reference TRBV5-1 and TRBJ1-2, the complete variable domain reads KAGVTQTPRYLIKTRGQQVTLSCSPISGHRSVSWYQQTPGQGLQFLFEYFSETQRNKGNFPGRFSGRQFSNSRSEMNVSTLELGDSALYLCASSLVGNGYTFGSGTRLTVV.

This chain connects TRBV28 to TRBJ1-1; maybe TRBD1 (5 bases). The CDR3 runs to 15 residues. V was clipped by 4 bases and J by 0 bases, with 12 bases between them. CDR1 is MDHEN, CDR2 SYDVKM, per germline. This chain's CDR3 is CASSSYGGLNTEAFF. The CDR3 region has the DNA TGTGCCAGCAGTTCATACGGGGGGTTGAACACTGAAGCTTTCTTT. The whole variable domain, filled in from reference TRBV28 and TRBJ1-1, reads DVKVTQSSRYLVKRTGEKVFLECVQDMDHENMFWYRQDPGLGLRLIYFSYDVKMKEKGDIPEGYSVSREKKERFSLILESASTNQTSMYLCASSSYGGLNTEAFFGQGTRLTVV.

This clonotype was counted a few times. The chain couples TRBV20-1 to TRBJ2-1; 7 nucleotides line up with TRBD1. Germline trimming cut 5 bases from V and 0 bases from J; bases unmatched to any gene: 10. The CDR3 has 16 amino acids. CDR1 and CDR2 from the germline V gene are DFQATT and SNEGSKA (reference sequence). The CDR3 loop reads CSALKQGRSSYNEQFF. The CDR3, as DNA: TGCAGTGCTCTCAAACAGGGGCGAAGCTCCTACAATGAGCAGTTCTTC.

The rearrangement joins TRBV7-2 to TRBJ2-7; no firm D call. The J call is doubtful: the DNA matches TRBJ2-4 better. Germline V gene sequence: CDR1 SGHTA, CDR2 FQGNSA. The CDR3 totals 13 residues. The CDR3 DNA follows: TGTGCCAGCAGCTTGATCCCCCGGGACATTCAGTACTTC. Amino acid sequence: CASSLIPRDIQYF.

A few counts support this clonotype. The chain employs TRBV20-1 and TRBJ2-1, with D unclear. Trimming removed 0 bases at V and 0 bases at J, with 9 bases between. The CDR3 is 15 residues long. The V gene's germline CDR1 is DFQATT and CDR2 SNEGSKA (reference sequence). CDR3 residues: CSARDSRSSYNEQFF. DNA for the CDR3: TGCAGTGCTAGAGATTCCCGGAGCTCCTACAATGAGCAGTTCTTC.

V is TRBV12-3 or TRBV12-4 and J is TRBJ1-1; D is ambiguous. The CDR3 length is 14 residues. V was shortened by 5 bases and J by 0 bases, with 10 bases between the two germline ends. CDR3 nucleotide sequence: TGTGCCAGCAGTACCAGTAACATGAACACTGAAGCTTTCTTT. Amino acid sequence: CASSTSNMNTEAFF.

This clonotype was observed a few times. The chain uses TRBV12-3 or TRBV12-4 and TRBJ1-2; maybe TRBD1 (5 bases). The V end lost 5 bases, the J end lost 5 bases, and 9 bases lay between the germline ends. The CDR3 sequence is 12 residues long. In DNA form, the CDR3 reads TGTGCCAGCAGTCCCAGGGAATATGGCTACACCTTC. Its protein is CASSPREYGYTF.

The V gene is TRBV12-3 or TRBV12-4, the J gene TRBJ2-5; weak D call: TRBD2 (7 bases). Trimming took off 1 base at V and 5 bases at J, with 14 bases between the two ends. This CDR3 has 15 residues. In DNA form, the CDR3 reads TGTGCCAGCAGTTTAGGGGGGGGCCAAGGGGAGACCCAGTACTTC. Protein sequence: CASSLGGGQGETQYF.

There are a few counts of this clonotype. CDR3: CASTPGRQGGYTF. The CDR3 DNA sequence: TGTGCCAGCACTCCCGGTCGACAGGGTGGCTACACCTTC. The chain recombines TRBV12-3 or TRBV12-4 with TRBJ1-2; TRBD1 matches 7 bases. The V gene end was trimmed by 7 bases and the J gene end by 7 bases; junction bases not matched to a gene: 9. CDR3 length: 13 amino acids.

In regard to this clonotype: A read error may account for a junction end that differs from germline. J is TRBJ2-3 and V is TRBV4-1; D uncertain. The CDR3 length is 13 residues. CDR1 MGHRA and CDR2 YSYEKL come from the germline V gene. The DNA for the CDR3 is TGCGCCGGCAGCCAAGAGGAACTACTTACGCAGTATTTT. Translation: CAGSQEELLTQYF.

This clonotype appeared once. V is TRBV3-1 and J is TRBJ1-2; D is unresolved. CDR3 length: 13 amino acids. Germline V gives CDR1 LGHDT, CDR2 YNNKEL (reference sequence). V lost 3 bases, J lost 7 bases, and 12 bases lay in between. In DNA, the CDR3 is TGTGCCAGCAGCCATCAAGACGGGATTGGCTACACCTTC. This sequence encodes CASSHQDGIGYTF.